These 23 T cell receptor beta chains were sequenced from one sample in a study of read filtering for tumor transcriptome and immune sequencing. This library used roughly 400 ng RNA and molecular barcoded adaptors spanning alpha/delta and beta/gamma chains. TCRdb used MiXCR to reprocess the reads, holding one entry per CDR3 protein. In the table there are roughly 69,000 distinct CDR3 sequences, more than 11% of which are singletons. Input material: a population of CD138-negative cells sorted from bone marrow. Receptors originate from a donor at least 40 years old with multiple myeloma.

This clonotype showed up just a few times. Given a much more abundant clone one base away, this may be a read error. The chain links TRBV7-9 to TRBJ2-1; the match to TRBD2 covers 8 bases. The CDR3 consists of 15 residues. Germline V gives CDR1 SEHNR, CDR2 FQNEAQ (reference sequence). CDR3: CASSPTSGPDKEQFF. The CDR3 DNA reads as TGTGCCAGCAGCCCCACTAGCGGCCCCGACAAGGAGCAGTTCTTC.

This clonotype was counted ten times or more. The chain links TRBV29-1 to TRBJ1-1; no definite D call. This CDR3 has 13 residues. The V gene's germline CDR1 is SQVTM and CDR2 ANQGSEA. V dropped 5 bases and J dropped 1 base, with 11 bases sitting between them. The CDR3 here is CSVSDVGNTEAFF. The CDR3 region has the DNA TGCAGCGTTTCCGACGTGGGGAACACTGAAGCTTTCTTT.

The chain carries TRBV10-3 and TRBJ2-5; perhaps D is TRBD1 or TRBD2 (5 bases each). V was trimmed by 7 bases and J by 0 bases, leaving 9 bases between them. The CDR3 is 13 amino acids. Germline V CDR1 and CDR2: ENHRY, SYGVKD. The CDR3 DNA sequence: TGTGCCATCATGGGACCCGACCAAGAGACCCAGTACTTC. Its translation: CAIMGPDQETQYF.

There are many counts of this clonotype. The chain combines TRBV11-2 with TRBJ2-7; D not certain. The CDR3 has 11 residues. In germline, CDR1 is SGHAT, CDR2 FQNNGV. V was cut by 5 bases and J by 5 bases, with 7 bases left in between. CDR3 nucleotide sequence: TGTGCCAGCAGCGTCGGAAACGAGCAGTACTTC. Translating gives CASSVGNEQYF.

This clonotype was seen many times. This chain connects TRBV28 to TRBJ2-5; TRBD1 agrees at 7 bases. The germline V gene has CDR1 MDHEN and CDR2 SYDVKM. Germline trimming cut 2 bases from V and 5 bases from J; bases unmatched to any gene: 14. CDR3 length: 17 amino acids. CDR3 loop: CASSLPRSQGPAETQYF. The DNA for the CDR3 is TGTGCCAGCAGTTTACCTCGCTCACAGGGGCCGGCGGAGACCCAGTACTTC.

On this clonotype itself: This CDR3 fails to terminate in the conserved phenylalanine or tryptophan, so it likely reflects a read error. The chain employs TRBV6-4 and TRBJ2-3, with D uncertain. This CDR3 has 15 residues. From germline, CDR1 is MRHNA and CDR2 SNTAGT. The CDR3 coding sequence is TGTGCCAGCAGTGATGGGGAAAGGAGCACGGATACGCAGTATTCT. It encodes CASSDGERSTDTQYS.

The rearrangement joins TRBV29-1 to TRBJ2-1, with TRBD2 identical over 9 bases. The germline gives CDR1 SQVTM, CDR2 ANQGSEA. After removal of 6 bases from V and 15 bases from J, the junction contained 15 bases not matched to a gene. The CDR3 loop spans 13 amino acids. Written as DNA, the CDR3 is TGCAGCGTGTTCAGGAGGACTAGCGCCACACTGTTCTTC. It is translated as CSVFRRTSATLFF.

In its sample, this clonotype was seen many times. The V gene is TRBV29-1, the J gene TRBJ2-7, with D possibly matching TRBD2 (7 bases). V was cut by 1 base and J by 1 base, with 17 bases left in between. In germline, CDR1 is SQVTM, CDR2 ANQGSEA. This CDR3 has 16 amino acids. The CDR3 DNA reads TGCAGCGTTGAAGGAGTTCGGGGGGCTAATTCCTACGAGCAGTACTTC. Encoded protein: CSVEGVRGANSYEQYF.

The sample holds many counts of this clonotype. V is TRBV5-1 and J is TRBJ2-1, with 7 bases identical to TRBD2. The ends lost 3 bases at V and 5 bases at J; junction bases unmatched: 5. This CDR3 spans 14 amino acids. CDR1 is SGHRS, CDR2 YFSETQ, per germline. CDR3 sequence (DNA): TGCGCCAGCAGCTCAGGACTAGTCCACAATGAGCAGTTCTTC. It codes for CASSSGLVHNEQFF.

This clonotype was seen ten or more times. This chain links TRBV20-1 with TRBJ2-7, with 14 bases identical to TRBD2. In germline, CDR1 is DFQATT, CDR2 SNEGSKA (reference sequence). Trimming removed 3 bases from V and 0 bases from J; junction bases left unmatched: 13. The CDR3 has 19 residues. In DNA form, the CDR3 reads TGCAGTGCTAGGCCCCCACAGGGACTAGCGGGAGTCCACTCCTACGAGCAGTACTTC. Translating it yields CSARPPQGLAGVHSYEQYF.

This clonotype was detected many times. V is TRBV11-3 and J is TRBJ1-1; 7 nucleotides line up with TRBD1. CDR1 and CDR2 from the germline V gene are SGHNT and YENEEA. V shed 1 base and J 5 bases; nucleotides not matched to a gene: 4. The CDR3 extends over 14 amino acids. CDR3: CASSLGDRETEAFF. In nucleotides, the CDR3 is TGTGCCAGCAGCTTAGGCGACAGGGAGACTGAAGCTTTCTTT. Complete variable domain (other parts from reference TRBV11-3 and TRBJ1-1): EAGVVQSPRYKIIEKKQPVAFWCNPISGHNTLYWYLQNLGQGPELLIRYENEEAVDDSQLPKDRFSAERLKGVDSTLKIQPAELGDSAVYLCASSLGDRETEAFFGQGTRLTVV.

This clonotype was detected ten times or more. V gene TRBV5-1 combines with J gene TRBJ1-1, with TRBD1 identical over 10 bases. The CDR3 totals 17 residues. V lost 0 bases, J lost 1 base, and 6 bases stayed unmatched. CDR1 SGHRS and CDR2 YFSETQ come from the germline V gene. CDR3 DNA sequence: TGCGCCAGCAGCTTGGAGGGACAGGGGCGCGAGAACACTGAAGCTTTCTTT. Amino acid sequence: CASSLEGQGRENTEAFF.

This clonotype came up a few times. It may be a read error: a sequence one base away is much more abundant. The rearrangement uses TRBV20-1 and TRBJ2-1; 9 bases align to TRBD2. Germline CDR1 DFQATT, CDR2 SNEGSKA (reference sequence). There are 15 residues in the CDR3. The CDR3 sequence: CSAQPLAGSYNGQFF. For the CDR3, the DNA is TGCAGTGCTCAGCCACTAGCGGGCTCCTACAATGGGCAGTTCTTC.

This clonotype was seen ten or more times. The V gene is TRBV7-3, the J gene TRBJ2-1; D unresolved. Germline V gene data show CDR1 as SGHTA and CDR2 as FQGTGA. The CDR3 covers 15 residues. V was shortened by 2 bases and J by 0 bases, with 8 bases between the two germline ends. The CDR3, as DNA: TGTGCCAGCAGCTTAGGCCCGAGCTCCTACAATGAGCAGTTCTTC. Translation gives CASSLGPSSYNEQFF.

The table lists this clonotype with many counts. The V gene is TRBV20-1, the J gene TRBJ1-2, with D tentatively TRBD1 (5 bases). The CDR3 runs 15 residues. V lost 3 bases and J lost 1, with 15 bases in between. Looked up from germline, CDR1 is DFQATT and CDR2 is SNEGSKA (reference sequence). DNA of the CDR3: TGCAGTGCTAGCGCCCACGGGGCGAATAACTATGGCTACACCTTC. Translating gives CSASAHGANNYGYTF.

The chain uses TRBV20-1 and TRBJ2-7; D not resolved. The V gene lost 3 bases and the J gene lost 3 bases, with 15 bases spanning the gap. CDR3 length: 14 residues. Germline-derived CDR1 and CDR2 are DFQATT and SNEGSKA (reference sequence). CDR3 nucleotides: TGCAGTGCTAGTTCGGGCAATTATAACTACGAGCAGTACTTC. Its protein is CSASSGNYNYEQYF.

The table lists this clonotype with many counts. The rearrangement links TRBV29-1 to TRBJ2-6, with unresolved D. Trimming removed 6 bases at V and 4 bases at J, with 10 bases between. The CDR3 runs 13 residues. Germline V gives CDR1 SQVTM, CDR2 ANQGSEA. In DNA form, the CDR3 reads TGCAGCGTGCACCCGTCCGGGGCCAACGTCCTGACTTTC. This translates into CSVHPSGANVLTF.

The V and J genes are TRBV14 and TRBJ1-1, with a weak D call TRBD1 (5 bases). Germline CDR1 SGHDN, CDR2 FVKESK. V lost 4 bases, J lost 4 bases, and 16 bases lay in between. The CDR3 runs to 15 residues. The CDR3 DNA reads TGTGCCAGCAGCCCCTTTAGGGTGGGGGGCACTGAAGCTTTCTTT. It codes for CASSPFRVGGTEAFF.

Ten or more counts support this clonotype. The chain recombines TRBV29-1 with TRBJ2-1; 11 bases match TRBD2. Germline-derived CDR1 and CDR2 are SQVTM and ANQGSEA. The V segment lost 6 bases and the J segment 5 bases; nucleotides outside the gene matches: 21. CDR3 size: 19 residues. The CDR3 spells CSVARWASGRFTNHNEQFF. In DNA form, the CDR3 reads TGCAGCGTAGCCCGGTGGGCTAGCGGGAGGTTTACGAACCACAATGAGCAGTTCTTC.

As to this clonotype: Compared with germline, one end of the junction differs, possibly owing to a read error. This chain joins TRBV4-2 and TRBJ1-5; 9 positions match TRBD1. Germline V gives CDR1 LGHNA, CDR2 YNFKEQ. The CDR3 covers 16 residues. The CDR3 protein is CASRRTGQGDNRPQHF. The DNA for the CDR3 is TGTGCCAGCAGACGGACGGGACAGGGAGACAATCGGCCCCAGCATTTT.

V usage is TRBV3-1 and J usage is TRBJ1-6; D ambiguous. Germline CDR1 LGHDT, CDR2 YNNKEL (reference sequence). The CDR3 has 14 amino acids. V gave up 3 bases and J gave up 10 bases, with 13 bases separating them. As DNA, the CDR3 is TGTGCCAGCAGCCAGGGATTTCGGGCCTCACCCCTCCACTTT. It specifies CASSQGFRASPLHF.

This clonotype showed up many times. The chain has TRBV5-6 and TRBJ2-1, with TRBD2 matching over 7 bases. Germline CDR1 SGHDT, CDR2 YYEEEE. Trimming at V came to 3 bases and at J to 5 bases, leaving 5 bases not matched to a gene. The length of the CDR3 is 14 residues. The CDR3 sequence is CASSSGTTDNEQFF. The CDR3 region has the DNA TGTGCCAGCAGCTCCGGGACTACGGACAATGAGCAGTTCTTC.

This clonotype showed up many times. The gene calls are TRBV27 and TRBJ2-1, with 9 bases fitting TRBD1. V gave up 2 bases and J gave up 5 bases; unmatched junction bases: 4. Per germline, CDR1 MNHEY and CDR2 SMNVEV (reference sequence). The CDR3 sequence is 15 residues long. Here the CDR3 reads CASSLRQGGDNEQFF. Here the CDR3 DNA reads TGTGCCAGCAGTTTACGACAGGGGGGTGACAATGAGCAGTTCTTC.